A selection of T cell receptor beta chains follows, all from one sample in a study of blood T cell repertoires in COVID-19. Profiled with immunoSEQ multiplex PCR; TCRdb holds only in-frame clones, not every one. In the table there are under 150,000 clones, 84% of which are singletons. Material: peripheral blood. Every receptor here comes from a man in his 60s with acute or convalescent COVID-19. Each CDR3 is given with its conserved first and last residue. A D gene is named only where the DNA matches it firmly. Where a row states a size, it is once, few, many or the class of an expanded clone; other rows omit it.

D gene,J gene,clone size,V gene,CDR3 protein,CDR3 DNA
-,TRBJ1-2,-,TRBV4-1,CASSPEQGPYGYTF,TGCGCCAGCAGCCCCGAACAGGGACCCTATGGCTACACCTTC
-,TRBJ1-2,-,TRBV6-6,CASSYSQGRSYGYTF,TGTGCCAGCAGTTATTCCCAGGGTCGAAGCTATGGCTACACCTTC
TRBD2,TRBJ2-2,-,TRBV27,CASSLRTSVPGELFF,TGTGCCAGCAGTCTGCGGACTAGCGTCCCCGGGGAGCTGTTTTTT
TRBD1,TRBJ1-5,-,TRBV5-8,CASSLGDRGPNQPQHF,TGTGCCAGCAGCTTGGGGGACAGGGGCCCTAATCAGCCCCAGCATTTT
-,TRBJ1-3,once,TRBV19,CASSIIGITSGNTIYF,TGTGCCAGTAGTATTATCGGGATCACCTCTGGAAACACCATATATTTT
-,TRBJ2-1,-,TRBV7-2,CASSLAGGAHNEQFF,TGTGCCAGCAGCTTAGCTGGCGGGGCCCACAATGAGCAGTTCTTC
TRBD1,TRBJ2-7,-,TRBV9,CASSSRTGPYEQYF,TGTGCCAGCAGCTCGAGGACAGGGCCCTACGAGCAGTACTTC
TRBD1,TRBJ1-2,-,TRBV14,CASSQGAGQAYYGYTF,TGTGCCAGCAGCCAAGGTGCCGGACAGGCCTACTATGGCTACACCTTC
-,TRBJ2-3,-,TRBV24-1,CATSDRAFGFSTDTQYF,TGTGCCACCAGTGATCGTGCTTTCGGGTTCAGCACAGATACGCAGTATTTT
-,TRBJ2-7,-,TRBV9,CASSVSGTYEQYF,TGTGCCAGCAGCGTATCGGGGACCTACGAGCAGTACTTC
-,TRBJ2-1,-,TRBV9,CASSVNPTGRDEQFF,TGTGCCAGCAGCGTAAACCCTACAGGGAGGGATGAGCAGTTCTTC
-,TRBJ1-1,-,TRBV7-3,CASSFGQLGTNTEAFF,TGTGCCAGCAGCTTCGGACAGCTGGGTACGAACACTGAAGCTTTCTTT
TRBD2,TRBJ2-2,once,TRBV19,CASTPKGQRGGRNTGELFF,TGTGCCAGTACTCCTAAAGGCCAGCGCGGGGGGCGGAACACCGGGGAGCTGTTTTTT
-,TRBJ1-5,-,TRBV6-5,CASSPRDSVGPQHF,TGTGCCAGCAGTCCGCGGGACTCCGTGGGGCCCCAGCATTTT
TRBD2,TRBJ2-1,-,TRBV18,CASSPPKDSRGDNEQFF,TGTGCCAGCTCACCCCCGAAAGACAGCCGGGGGGACAATGAGCAGTTCTTC
TRBD1,TRBJ1-2,-,TRBV5-1,CASSPGTGAQGYGYTF,TGCGCCAGCAGCCCCGGGACAGGGGCCCAGGGGTATGGCTACACCTTC
TRBD1,TRBJ1-5,-,TRBV27,CATRGGVNQPQHF,TGTGCCACCAGAGGGGGCGTCAATCAGCCCCAGCATTTT
-,TRBJ2-7,few,TRBV5-6,CASSTDYEQYF,TGTGCCAGCAGCACAGATTACGAGCAGTACTTC
-,TRBJ1-6,-,TRBV9,CASSSGVSSYNSPLHF,TGTGCCAGCAGCTCAGGGGTGAGCTCCTATAATTCACCCCTCCACTTT
-,TRBJ1-5,-,TRBV6-5,CASRPQGLDQPQHF,TGTGCCAGCAGACCACAGGGCCTGGATCAGCCCCAGCATTTT
-,TRBJ1-1,once,TRBV27,CASSPPGRTEAFF,TGTGCCAGCAGTCCACCAGGGAGGACTGAAGCTTTCTTT
-,TRBJ1-4,-,TRBV5-4,CASSLDPEGEKLFF,TGTGCCAGCAGCTTAGACCCGGAGGGTGAAAAACTGTTTTTT
-,TRBJ2-7,-,TRBV5-1,CASSFGGTRDYEQYF,TGCGCCAGCAGCTTCGGCGGGACGCGAGACTACGAGCAGTACTTC
-,TRBJ2-7,-,TRBV5-5,CASGARVQEQYF,TGTGCCAGTGGGGCCCGGGTCCAGGAGCAGTACTTC
-,TRBJ2-6,-,TRBV4-2,CASSHNQDSGANVLTF,TGTGCCAGCAGCCACAATCAGGACTCTGGGGCCAACGTCCTGACTTTC
-,TRBJ2-5,few,TRBV28,CASSFAGTQYF,TGTGCCAGCAGTTTTGCGGGGACCCAGTACTTC
-,TRBJ2-7,-,TRBV9,CASSVVWASEQYF,TGTGCCAGCAGCGTAGTCTGGGCATCCGAGCAGTACTTC
-,TRBJ1-1,-,TRBV7-9,CASSADMNTEAFF,TGTGCCAGCAGCGCGGACATGAACACTGAAGCTTTCTTT
-,TRBJ2-1,-,TRBV6-6,CASSPPRSAGYNEQFF,TGTGCCAGCAGCCCACCCAGGTCAGCTGGCTACAATGAGCAGTTCTTC
-,TRBJ2-2,many,TRBV29-1,CSAQNMNTGELFF,TGCAGCGCGCAAAACATGAACACCGGGGAGCTGTTTTTT
TRBD2,TRBJ2-5,once,TRBV27,CASMGGRRETQYF,TGTGCCAGCATGGGCGGGAGAAGGGAGACCCAGTACTTC
TRBD2,TRBJ2-7,few,TRBV11-2,CASSLLAGGGLYEQYF,TGTGCCAGCAGCTTGCTAGCGGGCGGAGGATTGTACGAGCAGTACTTC
-,TRBJ2-1,-,TRBV21-1,CASSKKPGLAGGPWSYNEQFF,TGTGCCAGCAGCAAAAAGCCGGGACTAGCGGGAGGGCCTTGGTCCTACAATGAGCAGTTCTTC
-,TRBJ1-1,-,TRBV7-9,CASSLGVGGNTEAFF,TGTGCCAGCAGCTTAGGAGTGGGGGGGAACACTGAAGCTTTCTTT
TRBD1,TRBJ1-1,-,TRBV6-5,CASSRNRGLNTEAFF,TGTGCCAGCAGTCGGAACAGGGGATTGAACACTGAAGCTTTCTTT
TRBD1,TRBJ1-5,-,TRBV6-2/TRBV6-3,CASSGQVAQPQHF,TGTGCCAGCAGCGGACAGGTTGCCCAGCCCCAGCATTTT
-,TRBJ1-6,once,TRBV9,CASSSRASSYNSPLHF,TGTGCCAGCAGCTCACGAGCGAGCTCCTATAATTCACCCCTCCACTTT
-,TRBJ2-7,-,TRBV19,CASSFADSYEQYF,TGTGCCAGTAGTTTTGCAGACTCCTACGAGCAGTACTTC
-,TRBJ1-5,-,TRBV24-1,CATSRDNSNQPQHF,TGTGCCACCAGTAGGGACAATAGCAATCAGCCCCAGCATTTT
-,TRBJ2-5,few,TRBV6-1,CASSEVPRETQYF,TGTGCCAGCAGTGAAGTTCCTCGGGAGACCCAGTACTTC
-,TRBJ2-2,-,TRBV7-2,CASSPGLNTGELFF,TGTGCCAGCAGCCCCGGACTAAACACCGGGGAGCTGTTTTTT
-,TRBJ2-6,-,TRBV9,CASSVDRVVGANVLTF,TGTGCCAGCAGCGTAGACAGGGTGGTGGGGGCCAACGTCCTGACTTTC
TRBD1,TRBJ1-3,-,TRBV5-1,CASSTRQGSGNTIYF,TGCGCCAGCAGCACGAGACAGGGTTCTGGAAACACCATATATTTT
-,TRBJ1-5,once,TRBV19,CAGGRVQGNQPQHF,TGTGCCGGGGGCAGAGTTCAGGGCAATCAGCCCCAGCATTTT
-,TRBJ2-1,-,TRBV9,CASSVEGAGGLNEQFF,TGTGCCAGCAGCGTAGAGGGGGCAGGGGGGCTCAATGAGCAGTTCTTC
-,TRBJ1-2,-,TRBV18,CASSQGYGYTF,TGTGCCAGCTCGCAGGGCTATGGCTACACCTTC
TRBD1,TRBJ2-7,-,TRBV7-7,CASSLVAGGEQYF,TGTGCCAGCAGCTTAGTGGCAGGGGGCGAGCAGTACTTC